This T cell receptor (beta chain) stems from a study of cytomegalovirus exposure and HLA in healthy donors. Overall study results and limits: The study labeled 164 TCR beta chains cytomegalovirus-associated.

Worth noting for this clone: Its antigen is as yet unknown.

At the time of sampling, donors were nominally healthy, though unrecorded immune exposures were likely. CDR1 is GTSNPN and CDR2 is SVGIG in the germline V gene (reference sequence). V lost 2 bases, J lost 8 bases, and 24 bases lay in between. This CDR3 has 16 amino acids. 60 Vbeta and 13 Jbeta primers were used in PCR. Repertoires were generated with immunoSEQ multiplex PCR, while TCRdb's copy carries only in-frame clones and drops some. Among 100,000 to 150,000 clones listed, around 73% were seen once. The chain carries TRBV30 and TRBJ1-2, with D maybe TRBD1 (6 bases). This TCR was sampled from a female donor in good health and CMV-seronegative. Sequenced sample: PBMCs. The chain's CDR3 is CAWSLFPRTDSEGYTF. CDR3 sequence (DNA): TGTGCCTGGAGTCTTTTCCCCCGGACAGACTCGGAGGGCTACACCTTC. Combining the CDR3 with reference TRBV30 and TRBJ1-2 gives the whole variable domain SQTIHQWPATLVQPVGSPLSLECTVEGTSNPNLYWYRQAAGRGLQLLFYSVGIGQISSEVPQNLSASRPQDRQFILSSKKLLLSDSGFYLCAWSLFPRTDSEGYTFGSGTRLTVV.